This T cell receptor (beta chain) was sequenced during a study of T-cell reconstitution after alpha-beta-depleted transplantation in children. This clonotype was counted many times. The antigen is undetermined. The CDR3 runs 13 residues. Germline values: CDR1 MDHEN, CDR2 SYDVKM. With 4 bases removed from V and 4 bases from J, the gap between germline ends came to 10 bases. Study results and limitations: One year post-transplant, T-cell counts and diversity were largely derived from T cells produced anew.

Unique molecular identifiers were incorporated when the TCRbeta library was constructed. TCRdb reanalysed the PCR reads using MiXCR and keeps one entry per CDR3 protein. The sample carries hundreds of thousands of distinct CDR3 sequences, approximately 10% recorded once. The chain has TRBV28 and TRBJ1-2; D unresolved. The input for sequencing was PBMCs, taken before TCRalphabeta/CD19-depleted stem cell transplant. This receptor was identified in a child younger than two with acute myeloid leukemia, due to receive a stem cell transplant. The CDR3 region has the DNA TGTGCCAGCAGTTCCGGTGCCTCCTATGGCTACACCTTC. Translating gives CASSSGASYGYTF.